A single sample gave rise to the 11 T cell receptor beta chains below, sequenced in a study of CD8 T cells in ankylosing spondylitis (dated by TCRdb to 2015 to 2018). Library generation was performed with 5' RACE. The listed sequencing device is Illumina HiSeq 2500. TCRdb ran its own pipeline on the public reads, namely fastp trimming at Q25 and MiXCR clone calling, and kept in-frame beta chains. Duplicate CDR3 protein sequences are folded into a single record with the most common DNA and genes. The sample profile shows 250,000 to 350,000 distinct CDR3 sequences; under 25% of them were found once. Of the sample, roughly 4% falls within the top ten clones. The sample was blood, either unsorted or a sorted T cell fraction (not recorded which). The receptor source for this set is a female donor with ankylosing spondylitis or in good health (not recorded which).

This chain joins TRBV4-2 and TRBJ2-7; D could derive from TRBD1 or TRBD2 (7 bases each). The CDR3 is 18 amino acids. Germline lookup yields CDR1 LGHNA and CDR2 YNFKEQ. V was clipped by 4 bases and J by 1 base, with 23 bases between them. The CDR3 DNA reads TGTGCCAGCAGCCCAGGGGGGGATACGTGGGAGCGTTCCTACGAGCAGTACTTC. It encodes CASSPGGDTWERSYEQYF.

V and J are TRBV5-1 and TRBJ2-1; no firm D call. This CDR3 is 15 amino acids long. V gave up 4 bases and J gave up 4 bases, with 15 bases separating them. Germline-derived CDR1 and CDR2 are SGHRS and YFSETQ. Here the CDR3 DNA reads TGCGCCAGCAGCCCCGGTATATCGGTATACAATGAGCAGTTCTTC. It encodes CASSPGISVYNEQFF.

This chain links TRBV4-2 with TRBJ1-1; no clear D gene. Germline CDR1 and CDR2: LGHNA and YNFKEQ. Trimming shortened V by 1 base and J by 3 bases, and 15 bases separated the two germline ends. This CDR3 has 16 residues. This CDR3 reads CASSQAGQVLDTEAFF. The CDR3 region has the DNA TGTGCCAGCAGCCAAGCTGGCCAGGTCCTTGACACTGAAGCTTTCTTT.

There are a few counts of this clonotype. V usage is TRBV12-3 or TRBV12-4 and J usage is TRBJ1-4, with a possible D match to TRBD1 (5 bases). The CDR3 extends over 15 amino acids. Trimming removed 5 bases at V and 0 bases at J, with 10 bases between. CDR3 sequence: CASSPGLATNEKLFF. The CDR3 DNA reads as TGTGCCAGCAGTCCAGGGTTGGCAACTAATGAAAAACTGTTTTTT.

This chain connects TRBV30 to TRBJ1-6; D is uncertain. The CDR3 loop spans 12 amino acids. The germline gives CDR1 GTSNPN, CDR2 SVGIG (reference sequence). The V end was cut by 4 bases, the J end by 7 bases, with 8 bases between. The CDR3 sequence is CAWNNQNSPLHF. Written as DNA, the CDR3 is TGTGCCTGGAATAACCAGAATTCACCCCTCCACTTT.

This clonotype appeared many times. The V call is TRBV11-1, the J call TRBJ2-5; 8 bases map to TRBD1. Per germline, CDR1 SGHAT and CDR2 FQDESV (reference sequence). The V gene end was trimmed by 3 bases and the J gene end by 1 base; junction bases not matched to a gene: 13. CDR3 length equals 18 residues. The CDR3 region is CASSLGTGFLGPQETQYF. The CDR3 DNA follows: TGTGCCAGCAGCTTGGGGACAGGATTCCTGGGCCCCCAAGAGACCCAGTACTTC.

This clonotype was seen a handful of times. The rearrangement joins TRBV7-9 to TRBJ1-2; the match to TRBD1 covers 7 bases. After removal of 5 bases from V and 4 bases from J, the junction contained 7 bases not matched to a gene. CDR3 length: 14 amino acids. Looked up from germline, CDR1 is SEHNR and CDR2 is FQNEAQ (reference sequence). DNA for the CDR3: TGTGCCAGCAGCCCCCCAGGGGGGAGCTATGGCTACACCTTC. Translated: CASSPPGGSYGYTF. Filled out from reference TRBV7-9 and TRBJ1-2, the complete variable domain reads DTGVSQNPRHKITKRGQNVTFRCDPISEHNRLYWYRQTLGQGPEFLTYFQNEAQLEKSRLLSDRFSAERPKGSFSTLEIQRTEQGDSAMYLCASSPPGGSYGYTFGSGTRLTVV.

The rearrangement uses TRBV3-1 and TRBJ2-7; 7 bases agree with TRBD1. Germline V gene sequence: CDR1 LGHDT, CDR2 YNNKEL (reference sequence). This CDR3 comprises 12 residues. Losses at the gene ends were 1 base for V and 7 bases for J; bases not matched to a gene: 1. The CDR3 sequence is CASSQVRGEQYF. CDR3 nucleotide sequence: TGTGCCAGCAGCCAAGTCAGGGGGGAGCAGTACTTC.

The genes are TRBV12-3 or TRBV12-4 and TRBJ2-1; TRBD2 agrees at 8 bases. Trimming cost V 5 bases and J 4 bases; bases outside gene matches: 7. The CDR3 contains 15 residues. DNA of the CDR3: TGTGCCAGCAGTATGAGCGGGAGAATATACAATGAGCAGTTCTTC. It yields the protein CASSMSGRIYNEQFF.

V gene TRBV18 combines with J gene TRBJ2-4, with D possibly called TRBD1 or TRBD2 (5 bases each). V was clipped by 3 bases and J by 8 bases, with 17 bases between them. Germline CDR1 reads KGHSH; CDR2 reads LQKENI. The CDR3 extends over 15 amino acids. CDR3 residues: CASSPIGASGDIQYF. CDR3 coding DNA: TGTGCCAGCTCACCGATTGGGGCCTCCGGGGACATTCAGTACTTC.

In this sample, this clonotype turned up a few times. The chain links TRBV20-1 to TRBJ1-1; no definite D call. The V gene's germline CDR1 is DFQATT and CDR2 SNEGSKA (reference sequence). V was clipped by 7 bases and J by 1 base, with 13 bases between them. The CDR3 loop spans 13 amino acids. The CDR3 nucleotides read TGCAGTGGGGCGGATGGAGGGAACACTGAAGCTTTCTTT. Protein: CSGADGGNTEAFF.